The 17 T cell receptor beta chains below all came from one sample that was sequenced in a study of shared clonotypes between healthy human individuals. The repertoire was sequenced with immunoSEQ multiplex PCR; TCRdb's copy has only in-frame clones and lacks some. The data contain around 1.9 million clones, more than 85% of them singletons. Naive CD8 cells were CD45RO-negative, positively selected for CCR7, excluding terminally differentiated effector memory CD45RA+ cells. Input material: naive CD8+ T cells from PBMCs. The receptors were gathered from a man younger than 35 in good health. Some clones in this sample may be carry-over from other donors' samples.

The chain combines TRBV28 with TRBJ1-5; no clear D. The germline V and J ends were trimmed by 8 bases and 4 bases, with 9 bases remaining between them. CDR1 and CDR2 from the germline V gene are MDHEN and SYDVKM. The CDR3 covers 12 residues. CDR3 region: CASARENQPQHF. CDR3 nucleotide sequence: TGTGCCAGCGCGAGGGAGAATCAGCCCCAGCATTTT.

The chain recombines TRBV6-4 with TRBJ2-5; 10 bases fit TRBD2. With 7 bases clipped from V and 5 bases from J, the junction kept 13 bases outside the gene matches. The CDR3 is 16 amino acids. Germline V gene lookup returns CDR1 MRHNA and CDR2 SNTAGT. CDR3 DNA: TGTGCCAGCACCCCTGGAAGCGGGAGGGCGGGGGAGACCCAGTACTTC. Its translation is CASTPGSGRAGETQYF.

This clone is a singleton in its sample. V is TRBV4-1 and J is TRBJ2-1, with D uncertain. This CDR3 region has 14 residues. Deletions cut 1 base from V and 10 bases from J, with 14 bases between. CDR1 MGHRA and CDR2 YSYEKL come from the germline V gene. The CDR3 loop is CASSQVVLGSEQFF. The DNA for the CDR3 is TGCGCCAGCAGCCAAGTGGTTCTTGGGTCAGAGCAGTTCTTC.

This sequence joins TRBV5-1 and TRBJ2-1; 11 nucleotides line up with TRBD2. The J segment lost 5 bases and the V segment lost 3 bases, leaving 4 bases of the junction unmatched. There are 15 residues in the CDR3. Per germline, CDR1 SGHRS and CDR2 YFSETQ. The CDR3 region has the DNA TGCGCCAGCAGCTATAGCGGGAGGGAGGACAATGAGCAGTTCTTC. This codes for CASSYSGREDNEQFF.

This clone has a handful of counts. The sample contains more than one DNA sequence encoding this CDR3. The CDR3 region has the DNA TGTGCCAGCAGCCTCGGGGAGACCCAGTACTTC. Protein sequence: CASSLGETQYF. The chain combines TRBV6-5 with TRBJ2-5, with D unclear. The germline V gene encodes CDR1 MNHEY and CDR2 SVGAGI. The CDR3 has 11 amino acids. The ends were cut back, 6 bases at V and 5 bases at J, with 7 bases in the middle.

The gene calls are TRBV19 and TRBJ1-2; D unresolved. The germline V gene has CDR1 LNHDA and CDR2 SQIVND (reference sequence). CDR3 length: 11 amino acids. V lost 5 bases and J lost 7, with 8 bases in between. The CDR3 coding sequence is TGTGCCAGTAGTTCCGGGTTTGGCTACACCTTC. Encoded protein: CASSSGFGYTF.

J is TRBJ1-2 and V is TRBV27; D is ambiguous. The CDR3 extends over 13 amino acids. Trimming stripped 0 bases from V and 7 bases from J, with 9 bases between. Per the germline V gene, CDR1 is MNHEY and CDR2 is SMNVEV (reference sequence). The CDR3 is CASSLSGPAGYTF. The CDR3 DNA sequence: TGTGCCAGCAGTTTATCAGGGCCGGCTGGCTACACCTTC.

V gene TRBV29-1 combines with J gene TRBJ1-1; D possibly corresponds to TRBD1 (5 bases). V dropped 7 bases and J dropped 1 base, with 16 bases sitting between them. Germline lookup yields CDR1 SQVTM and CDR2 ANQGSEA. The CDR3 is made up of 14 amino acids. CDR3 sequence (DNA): TGCAGCGCCTGGCCCAGGGAGGGGAACACTGAAGCTTTCTTT. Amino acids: CSAWPREGNTEAFF. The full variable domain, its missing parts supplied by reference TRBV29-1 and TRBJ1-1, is SAVISQKPSRDICQRGTSLTIQCQVDSQVTMMFWYRQQPGQSLTLIATANQGSEATYESGFVIDKFPISRPNLTFSTLTVSNMSPEDSSIYLCSAWPREGNTEAFFGQGTRLTVV.

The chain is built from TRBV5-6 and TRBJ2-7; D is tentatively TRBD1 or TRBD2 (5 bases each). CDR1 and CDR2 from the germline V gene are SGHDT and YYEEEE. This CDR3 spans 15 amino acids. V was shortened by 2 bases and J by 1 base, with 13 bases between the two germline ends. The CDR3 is CASSFGTVPSYEQYF. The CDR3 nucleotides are TGTGCCAGCAGCTTTGGGACGGTCCCTTCCTACGAGCAGTACTTC. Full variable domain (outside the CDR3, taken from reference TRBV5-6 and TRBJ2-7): DAGVTQSPTHLIKTRGQQVTLRCSPKSGHDTVSWYQQALGQGPQFIFQYYEEEERQRGNFPDRFSGHQFPNYSSELNVNALLLGDSALYLCASSFGTVPSYEQYFGPGTRLTVT.

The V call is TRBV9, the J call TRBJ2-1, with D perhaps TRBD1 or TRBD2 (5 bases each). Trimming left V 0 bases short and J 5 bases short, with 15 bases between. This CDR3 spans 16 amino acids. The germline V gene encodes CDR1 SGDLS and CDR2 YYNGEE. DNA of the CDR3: TGTGCCAGCAGCGTAGGGTCGGGGCTGCCGAACAATGAGCAGTTCTTC. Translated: CASSVGSGLPNNEQFF.

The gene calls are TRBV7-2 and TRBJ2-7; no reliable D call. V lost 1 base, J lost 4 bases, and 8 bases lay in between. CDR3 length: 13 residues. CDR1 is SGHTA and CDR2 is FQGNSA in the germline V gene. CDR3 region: CASSLGVHYEQYF. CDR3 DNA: TGTGCCAGCAGCTTAGGGGTACATTACGAGCAGTACTTC.

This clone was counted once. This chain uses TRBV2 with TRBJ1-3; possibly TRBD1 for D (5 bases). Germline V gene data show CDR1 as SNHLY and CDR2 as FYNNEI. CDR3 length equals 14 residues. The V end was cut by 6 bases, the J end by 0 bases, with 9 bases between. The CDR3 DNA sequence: TGTGCCAGCAGAACGGGGCTCTCTGGAAACACCATATATTTT. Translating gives CASRTGLSGNTIYF.

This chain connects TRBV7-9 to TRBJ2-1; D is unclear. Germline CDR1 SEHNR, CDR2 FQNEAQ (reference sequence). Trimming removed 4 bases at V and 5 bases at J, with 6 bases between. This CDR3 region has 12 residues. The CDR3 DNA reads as TGTGCCAGCAGCTCCATGGACAATGAGCAGTTCTTC. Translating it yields CASSSMDNEQFF.

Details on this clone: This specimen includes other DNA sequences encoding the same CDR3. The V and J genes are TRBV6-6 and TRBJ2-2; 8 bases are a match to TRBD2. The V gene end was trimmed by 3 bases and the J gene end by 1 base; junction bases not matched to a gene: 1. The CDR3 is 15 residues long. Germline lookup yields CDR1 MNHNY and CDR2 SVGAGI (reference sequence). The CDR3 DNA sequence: TGTGCCAGCAGTTATAGCGGGGAGAACACCGGGGAGCTGTTTTTT. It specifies CASSYSGENTGELFF.

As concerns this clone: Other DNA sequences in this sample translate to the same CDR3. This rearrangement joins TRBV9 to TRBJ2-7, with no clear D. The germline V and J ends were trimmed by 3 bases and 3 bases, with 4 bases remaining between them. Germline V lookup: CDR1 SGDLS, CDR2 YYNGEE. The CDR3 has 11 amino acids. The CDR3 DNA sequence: TGTGCCAGCAGCGAGGGCTACGAGCAGTACTTC. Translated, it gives CASSEGYEQYF.

CDR3 in amino acids: CASSEDRGGQPQHF. DNA of the CDR3: TGTGCCAGCAGCGAGGACAGGGGGGGGCAGCCCCAGCATTTT. The V call is TRBV7-6, the J call TRBJ1-5; 10 positions match TRBD1. Germline CDR1 SGHVS, CDR2 FNYEAQ. CDR3 size: 14 residues. J gave up 7 bases and V 5 bases, and 5 bases lay outside the gene matches. Drawing the rest from reference TRBV7-6 and TRBJ1-5, the complete variable domain is GAGVSQSPRYKVTKRGQDVALRCDPISGHVSLYWYRQALGQGPEFLTYFNYEAQQDKSGLPNDRFSAERPEGSISTLTIQRTEQRDSAMYRCASSEDRGGQPQHFGDGTRLSIL.

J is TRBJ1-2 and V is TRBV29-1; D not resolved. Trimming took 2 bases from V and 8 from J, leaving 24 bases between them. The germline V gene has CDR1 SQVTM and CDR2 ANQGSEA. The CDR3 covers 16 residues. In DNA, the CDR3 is TGCAGCGTTGAAAGCTTGGGAACAAGCCTGTCGAAGGGCTACACCTTC. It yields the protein CSVESLGTSLSKGYTF.